The 29 T cell receptor beta chains given below trace back to one sample, sequenced in a study of shared clonotypes between healthy human individuals. Naive CD8 cells were CD45RO-negative, positively selected for CCR7, excluding terminally differentiated effector memory CD45RA+ cells. Libraries were prepared by immunoSEQ multiplex PCR; TCRdb keeps only in-frame clonotypes and omits some of them. The sample has about 2 million clones; roughly 94% are singletons. The specimen sequenced was naive CD8+ T cells sorted from blood. These receptors originate from a man between 18 and 29 years old in good health.

The chain combines TRBV4-3 with TRBJ2-7; 8 bases fit TRBD1. After removal of 0 bases from V and 7 bases from J, the junction contained 8 bases not matched to a gene. Germline V gene data show CDR1 as LGHNA and CDR2 as YSLEER. CDR3 length: 15 residues. Here the CDR3 DNA reads TGCGCCAGCAGCCAAGACGAGACAGGGGCTAGAGAGCAGTACTTC. Amino acids: CASSQDETGAREQYF.

V is TRBV4-1 and J is TRBJ1-5; no definite D call. Germline loops: CDR1 MGHRA, CDR2 YSYEKL. Trimming removed 4 bases at V and 5 bases at J, with 15 bases between. The CDR3 is 15 amino acids. This CDR3 reads CASSLSGDLYQPQHF. The CDR3 DNA reads TGCGCCAGCAGCCTCTCTGGGGATCTCTATCAGCCCCAGCATTTT.

V gene TRBV2 combines with J gene TRBJ2-1, with TRBD1 matching 8 bases. The CDR3 runs 17 residues. Germline CDR1 reads SNHLY; CDR2 reads FYNNEI. The V gene end was trimmed by 0 bases and the J gene end by 5 bases; junction bases not matched to a gene: 9. The DNA for the CDR3 is TGTGCCAGCAGTGAAGCCATAACTACGGGACAGGACAATGAGCAGTTCTTC. This codes for CASSEAITTGQDNEQFF.

V is TRBV6-6 and J is TRBJ2-5, with 8 bases identical to TRBD2. Germline CDR1 is MNHNY and CDR2 is SVGAGI (reference sequence). With 6 bases clipped from V and 7 bases from J, the junction kept 16 bases outside the gene matches. This CDR3 region has 16 residues. CDR3 loop: CASSPLGSGIPGTQYF. The CDR3 coding sequence is TGTGCCAGCAGCCCGTTGGGTAGCGGGATTCCAGGGACCCAGTACTTC.

The V gene is TRBV9, the J gene TRBJ2-1; 11 nucleotides match TRBD2. The length of the CDR3 is 14 residues. V trimming: 0 bases; J trimming: 10 bases; junction bases outside the gene matches: 3. Germline loops: CDR1 SGDLS, CDR2 YYNGEE. The CDR3 sequence is CASSVGGTSGEQFF. Here the CDR3 DNA reads TGTGCCAGCAGCGTAGGGGGGACTAGCGGCGAGCAGTTCTTC.

The V gene is TRBV6-6, the J gene TRBJ2-5; 8 bases are a match to TRBD1. Germline CDR1 MNHNY, CDR2 SVGAGI (reference sequence). V shed 5 bases, J shed 2 bases, and the junction held 4 bases outside the gene matches. The CDR3 consists of 14 residues. This CDR3 reads CASSSTGGQETQYF. The DNA for the CDR3 is TGTGCCAGCAGTAGTACAGGGGGTCAAGAGACCCAGTACTTC.

The chain joins TRBV6-1 to TRBJ1-1; no reliable D call. Germline assignment: CDR1 MNHNS and CDR2 SASEGT. The CDR3 has 12 residues. V dropped 3 bases and J dropped 1 base, with 3 bases sitting between them. CDR3 coding DNA: TGTGCCAGCAGTGATTCGAACACTGAAGCTTTCTTT. It specifies CASSDSNTEAFF.

The chain employs TRBV7-6 and TRBJ2-7; D is possibly TRBD1 (6 bases). The V and J ends lost 2 bases and 6 bases respectively, with 14 bases between them. The CDR3 sequence is 14 residues long. Germline V lookup: CDR1 SGHVS, CDR2 FNYEAQ. The CDR3 spells CASSLMGAQGEQYF. CDR3 nucleotides: TGTGCCAGCAGCTTAATGGGGGCGCAAGGCGAGCAGTACTTC.

The rearrangement uses TRBV5-1 and TRBJ2-7; 7 nucleotides line up with TRBD2. Germline values: CDR1 SGHRS, CDR2 YFSETQ. CDR3 length: 17 amino acids. Unmatched junction bases numbered 12, after V lost 0 bases and J lost 3 bases. CDR3 sequence reads: CASSLDEGGTGFYEQYF. CDR3 nucleotides: TGCGCCAGCAGCTTGGACGAGGGAGGGACTGGTTTCTACGAGCAGTACTTC. Supplemented by reference TRBV5-1 and TRBJ2-7, the full variable domain reads KAGVTQTPRYLIKTRGQQVTLSCSPISGHRSVSWYQQTPGQGLQFLFEYFSETQRNKGNFPGRFSGRQFSNSRSEMNVSTLELGDSALYLCASSLDEGGTGFYEQYFGPGTRLTVT.

The V and J genes are TRBV14 and TRBJ2-7, with 7 bases fitting TRBD2. Germline V gene data show CDR1 as SGHDN and CDR2 as FVKESK. The V segment lost 1 base and the J segment 2 bases; nucleotides outside the gene matches: 8. CDR3 length: 16 residues. DNA for the CDR3: TGTGCCAGCAGCCAAGTGGGGCTAGCGGAGCCCTACGAGCAGTACTTC. Translated: CASSQVGLAEPYEQYF. The variable domain in full, completed from reference TRBV14 and TRBJ2-7, reads EAGVTQFPSHSVIEKGQTVTLRCDPISGHDNLYWYRRVMGKEIKFLLHFVKESKQDESGMPNNRFLAERTGGTYSTLKVQPAELEDSGVYFCASSQVGLAEPYEQYFGPGTRLTVT.

This chain uses TRBV7-9 with TRBJ1-4, with D possibly matching TRBD1 (5 bases). This CDR3 contains 15 residues. Trimming removed 0 bases from V and 6 bases from J, with 11 bases in between. CDR1 SEHNR and CDR2 FQNEAQ come from the germline V gene (reference sequence). CDR3 region: CASSLAGEADEKLFF. In DNA, the CDR3 is TGTGCCAGCAGCTTAGCGGGGGAGGCGGATGAAAAACTGTTTTTT.

This chain links TRBV6-5 with TRBJ1-5; D is perhaps TRBD1 (5 bases). V was shortened by 0 bases and J by 3 bases, with 9 bases between the two germline ends. Germline lookup yields CDR1 MNHEY and CDR2 SVGAGI. The CDR3 runs to 15 residues. The CDR3 protein is CASSYSDRFNQPQHF. In DNA form, the CDR3 reads TGTGCCAGCAGTTACTCCGACAGATTCAATCAGCCCCAGCATTTT.

The chain uses TRBV29-1 and TRBJ2-7; 7 positions match TRBD1. Germline CDR1 and CDR2: SQVTM and ANQGSEA. CDR3 size: 13 residues. With V trimmed by 7 bases and J by 3 bases, 9 bases remained unmatched. CDR3 residues: CSARGQHSYEQYF. Written as DNA, the CDR3 is TGCAGCGCACGGGGACAGCATAGCTACGAGCAGTACTTC.

The chain combines TRBV2 with TRBJ2-6; D call uncertain. The CDR3 is made up of 15 amino acids. Germline V gives CDR1 SNHLY, CDR2 FYNNEI. Between the trimmed V and J ends, which lost 4 bases and 0 bases, there was a span of 7 bases. CDR3 sequence reads: CASSGGFSGANVLTF. The CDR3 DNA reads TGTGCCAGCAGTGGAGGATTCTCTGGGGCCAACGTCCTGACTTTC. The full variable domain, its missing parts supplied by reference TRBV2 and TRBJ2-6, is EPEVTQTPSHQVTQMGQEVILRCVPISNHLYFYWYRQILGQKVEFLVSFYNNEISEKSEIFDDQFSVERPDGSNFTLKIRSTKLEDSAMYFCASSGGFSGANVLTFGAGSRLTVL.

The V call is TRBV10-2, the J call TRBJ2-1; no clear D gene. Trimming took 6 bases from V and 8 from J, leaving 17 bases between them. CDR3 size: 14 residues. CDR1 and CDR2 from the germline V gene are WSHSY and SAAADI. Here the CDR3 reads CASSVGGLGDEQFF. DNA for the CDR3: TGCGCCAGCAGCGTAGGTGGCCTTGGGGATGAGCAGTTCTTC.

The chain carries TRBV27 and TRBJ2-1; D possibly corresponds to TRBD2 (5 bases). The germline CDR1 and CDR2 sequences are MNHEY and SMNVEV (reference sequence). The CDR3 extends over 16 amino acids. The V gene lost 6 bases and the J gene lost 0 bases, with 15 bases spanning the gap. The CDR3 protein is CASRALAGSSYNEQFF. In DNA form, the CDR3 reads TGTGCCAGCAGGGCTTTAGCTGGGAGCTCCTACAATGAGCAGTTCTTC.

The chain is built from TRBV21-1 and TRBJ2-7. TRBV21-1 is termed a pseudogene. The CDR3 loop spans 15 amino acids. CDR3 nucleotide sequence: TGTGCCAGCAGCAAAATCGGAACAGCGCCTAACGAGCAGTACTTC. Encoded protein: CASSKIGTAPNEQYF.

This sequence joins TRBV5-6 and TRBJ2-3, with TRBD1 as a possible D gene (5 bases). This CDR3 contains 15 residues. CDR1 is SGHDT, CDR2 YYEEEE, per germline. V gave up 1 base and J gave up 0 bases, with 9 bases separating them. CDR3 region: CASSLQGTSTDTQYF. The CDR3 DNA reads as TGTGCCAGCAGCTTGCAGGGAACTAGCACAGATACGCAGTATTTT.

The chain joins TRBV9 to TRBJ2-3; D is perhaps TRBD2 (7 bases). Trimming pared 0 bases from V and 5 bases from J, leaving 13 bases between. Germline CDR1 is SGDLS and CDR2 is YYNGEE. This CDR3 is built from 15 residues. The CDR3 sequence is CASSVDRGAIDTQYF. Here the CDR3 DNA reads TGTGCCAGCAGCGTAGATCGGGGGGCCATAGATACGCAGTATTTT.

The chain has TRBV2 and TRBJ1-4, with D perhaps TRBD1 (5 bases). Trimming took 4 bases from V and 4 from J, leaving 13 bases between them. This CDR3 has 15 residues. CDR1 and CDR2 (germline): SNHLY, FYNNEI. This CDR3 is CASSGHGTLNEKLFF. The CDR3 DNA sequence: TGTGCCAGCAGTGGTCACGGGACTCTTAATGAAAAACTGTTTTTT.

On this clone: The junction departs from germline at one end; a sequencing error may be responsible. Distinct nucleotide sequences in the sample also encode this CDR3. The chain employs TRBV29-1 and TRBJ1-5, with TRBD1 matching over 7 bases. Germline CDR1 is SQVTM and CDR2 is ANQGSEA. The CDR3 spans 13 residues. For the CDR3, the DNA is TGCAGCGTGATGGTGGGACAGTATCAGCCACAGCATTTT. Translation: CSVMVGQYQPQHF.

This rearrangement joins TRBV4-1 to TRBJ1-2, with D possibly TRBD1 on 6 matching bases. The CDR3 consists of 16 residues. Germline loops: CDR1 MGHRA, CDR2 YSYEKL. The V and J ends lost 4 bases and 4 bases respectively, with 19 bases between them. The CDR3 loop reads CASSLTWTEVGYGYTF. As DNA, the CDR3 is TGCGCCAGCAGCCTTACCTGGACAGAAGTTGGCTATGGCTACACCTTC.

This chain connects TRBV5-4 to TRBJ2-7; no clear D. The CDR3 runs to 13 residues. From germline, CDR1 is SGHNT and CDR2 YYREEE (reference sequence). V lost 2 bases and J 0 bases, leaving 6 bases between the germline ends. CDR3 loop: CASSFGFSYEQYF. In nucleotides, the CDR3 is TGTGCCAGCAGCTTCGGCTTCTCCTACGAGCAGTACTTC.

The chain joins TRBV15 to TRBJ1-1; D is undetermined. Per germline, CDR1 LNHNV and CDR2 YYDKDF (reference sequence). V was pared by 3 bases and J by 2 bases, with 16 bases between. The CDR3 has 16 residues. CDR3 region: CATSRFTDPVNTEAFF. CDR3 nucleotides: TGTGCCACCAGCAGGTTCACAGATCCGGTTAACACTGAAGCTTTCTTT.

The chain has TRBV28 and TRBJ1-3; D possibly corresponds to TRBD1 (6 bases). CDR3 length: 15 residues. V was clipped by 3 bases and J by 4 bases, with 13 bases between them. Looked up from germline, CDR1 is MDHEN and CDR2 is SYDVKM. CDR3 DNA sequence: TGTGCCAGCAGTTTGAACAGCCAGGGGGGAAACACCATATATTTT. This gives the protein CASSLNSQGGNTIYF.

This chain links TRBV9 with TRBJ1-1, with D hard to call. Germline CDR1 SGDLS, CDR2 YYNGEE. The V and J ends lost 4 bases and 7 bases respectively, with 17 bases between them. This CDR3 has 14 residues. The CDR3 nucleotides read TGTGCCAGCAGCCAGGCGGGATTCGTACATGAAGCTTTCTTT. Translating it yields CASSQAGFVHEAFF.

This clone was counted once. The chain is built from TRBV4-1 and TRBJ1-1; TRBD1 matches 8 bases. J lost 1 base, V lost 1 base, and 2 bases had no gene match. Per germline, CDR1 MGHRA and CDR2 YSYEKL. This CDR3 is built from 15 residues. CDR3 residues: CASSQGTGWNTEAFF. CDR3 DNA: TGCGCCAGCAGCCAAGGGACAGGGTGGAACACTGAAGCTTTCTTT.

The V gene is TRBV13, the J gene TRBJ2-1; no clear D. The V end was cut by 5 bases, the J end by 6 bases, with 11 bases between. The CDR3 consists of 13 residues. Per the germline V gene, CDR1 is PRHDT and CDR2 is FYEKMQ (reference sequence). The CDR3 region is CASSHDLSNEQFF. The CDR3 coding sequence is TGTGCCAGCAGCCACGACTTGAGCAATGAGCAGTTCTTC.

The gene calls are TRBV20-1 and TRBJ2-5; D not resolved. Between the trimmed V and J ends, which lost 7 bases and 7 bases, there was a span of 10 bases. Germline lookup yields CDR1 DFQATT and CDR2 SNEGSKA (reference sequence). CDR3 length: 10 residues. The CDR3, as DNA: TGCAGTGTCGGGTTGGGGACCCAGTACTTC. It is translated as CSVGLGTQYF.